This T cell receptor beta chain is from a study of human T cells and chemical hapten exposure. In the study overall: For sensitization, 2% DPC was applied to an approximately 2 cm by approximately 2 cm patch of upper inner arm skin. Minor pooled library volume differences mainly drove per-sample TCR yield variation. General study findings and limits: DPC sensitization did not alter TCRs above 1 in 1000 frequency.

This clonotype was detected ten times or more. Its matching antigen is unknown. TCRdb called the RACE reads again in MiXCR, with one record for every CDR3 protein. The table records just over 80,000 distinct CDR3 sequences, around 11% of them present only once. There are 15 residues in the CDR3. The trim removed 4 bases at V and 0 bases at J, leaving 6 bases unmatched. The V gene's germline CDR1 is SGDLS and CDR2 YYNGEE. Time point noted: patch test 1, 2 weeks after DPC sensitization. As to treatment: therapeutic diphenylcyclopropenone sensitization with weekly scalp DPC. The sequence came from a woman in her forties or fifties with alopecia areata. Some clones in this sample may be carry-over from other donors' samples. This rearrangement joins TRBV9 to TRBJ2-7, with TRBD2 identical over 8 bases. The sequenced sample was whole blood, obtained in connection with sensitization to the hapten diphenylcyclopropenone (DPC). The CDR3 sequence: CASSMASGPSYEQYF. The CDR3 bases are TGTGCCAGCAGCATGGCTAGCGGGCCCTCCTACGAGCAGTACTTC.